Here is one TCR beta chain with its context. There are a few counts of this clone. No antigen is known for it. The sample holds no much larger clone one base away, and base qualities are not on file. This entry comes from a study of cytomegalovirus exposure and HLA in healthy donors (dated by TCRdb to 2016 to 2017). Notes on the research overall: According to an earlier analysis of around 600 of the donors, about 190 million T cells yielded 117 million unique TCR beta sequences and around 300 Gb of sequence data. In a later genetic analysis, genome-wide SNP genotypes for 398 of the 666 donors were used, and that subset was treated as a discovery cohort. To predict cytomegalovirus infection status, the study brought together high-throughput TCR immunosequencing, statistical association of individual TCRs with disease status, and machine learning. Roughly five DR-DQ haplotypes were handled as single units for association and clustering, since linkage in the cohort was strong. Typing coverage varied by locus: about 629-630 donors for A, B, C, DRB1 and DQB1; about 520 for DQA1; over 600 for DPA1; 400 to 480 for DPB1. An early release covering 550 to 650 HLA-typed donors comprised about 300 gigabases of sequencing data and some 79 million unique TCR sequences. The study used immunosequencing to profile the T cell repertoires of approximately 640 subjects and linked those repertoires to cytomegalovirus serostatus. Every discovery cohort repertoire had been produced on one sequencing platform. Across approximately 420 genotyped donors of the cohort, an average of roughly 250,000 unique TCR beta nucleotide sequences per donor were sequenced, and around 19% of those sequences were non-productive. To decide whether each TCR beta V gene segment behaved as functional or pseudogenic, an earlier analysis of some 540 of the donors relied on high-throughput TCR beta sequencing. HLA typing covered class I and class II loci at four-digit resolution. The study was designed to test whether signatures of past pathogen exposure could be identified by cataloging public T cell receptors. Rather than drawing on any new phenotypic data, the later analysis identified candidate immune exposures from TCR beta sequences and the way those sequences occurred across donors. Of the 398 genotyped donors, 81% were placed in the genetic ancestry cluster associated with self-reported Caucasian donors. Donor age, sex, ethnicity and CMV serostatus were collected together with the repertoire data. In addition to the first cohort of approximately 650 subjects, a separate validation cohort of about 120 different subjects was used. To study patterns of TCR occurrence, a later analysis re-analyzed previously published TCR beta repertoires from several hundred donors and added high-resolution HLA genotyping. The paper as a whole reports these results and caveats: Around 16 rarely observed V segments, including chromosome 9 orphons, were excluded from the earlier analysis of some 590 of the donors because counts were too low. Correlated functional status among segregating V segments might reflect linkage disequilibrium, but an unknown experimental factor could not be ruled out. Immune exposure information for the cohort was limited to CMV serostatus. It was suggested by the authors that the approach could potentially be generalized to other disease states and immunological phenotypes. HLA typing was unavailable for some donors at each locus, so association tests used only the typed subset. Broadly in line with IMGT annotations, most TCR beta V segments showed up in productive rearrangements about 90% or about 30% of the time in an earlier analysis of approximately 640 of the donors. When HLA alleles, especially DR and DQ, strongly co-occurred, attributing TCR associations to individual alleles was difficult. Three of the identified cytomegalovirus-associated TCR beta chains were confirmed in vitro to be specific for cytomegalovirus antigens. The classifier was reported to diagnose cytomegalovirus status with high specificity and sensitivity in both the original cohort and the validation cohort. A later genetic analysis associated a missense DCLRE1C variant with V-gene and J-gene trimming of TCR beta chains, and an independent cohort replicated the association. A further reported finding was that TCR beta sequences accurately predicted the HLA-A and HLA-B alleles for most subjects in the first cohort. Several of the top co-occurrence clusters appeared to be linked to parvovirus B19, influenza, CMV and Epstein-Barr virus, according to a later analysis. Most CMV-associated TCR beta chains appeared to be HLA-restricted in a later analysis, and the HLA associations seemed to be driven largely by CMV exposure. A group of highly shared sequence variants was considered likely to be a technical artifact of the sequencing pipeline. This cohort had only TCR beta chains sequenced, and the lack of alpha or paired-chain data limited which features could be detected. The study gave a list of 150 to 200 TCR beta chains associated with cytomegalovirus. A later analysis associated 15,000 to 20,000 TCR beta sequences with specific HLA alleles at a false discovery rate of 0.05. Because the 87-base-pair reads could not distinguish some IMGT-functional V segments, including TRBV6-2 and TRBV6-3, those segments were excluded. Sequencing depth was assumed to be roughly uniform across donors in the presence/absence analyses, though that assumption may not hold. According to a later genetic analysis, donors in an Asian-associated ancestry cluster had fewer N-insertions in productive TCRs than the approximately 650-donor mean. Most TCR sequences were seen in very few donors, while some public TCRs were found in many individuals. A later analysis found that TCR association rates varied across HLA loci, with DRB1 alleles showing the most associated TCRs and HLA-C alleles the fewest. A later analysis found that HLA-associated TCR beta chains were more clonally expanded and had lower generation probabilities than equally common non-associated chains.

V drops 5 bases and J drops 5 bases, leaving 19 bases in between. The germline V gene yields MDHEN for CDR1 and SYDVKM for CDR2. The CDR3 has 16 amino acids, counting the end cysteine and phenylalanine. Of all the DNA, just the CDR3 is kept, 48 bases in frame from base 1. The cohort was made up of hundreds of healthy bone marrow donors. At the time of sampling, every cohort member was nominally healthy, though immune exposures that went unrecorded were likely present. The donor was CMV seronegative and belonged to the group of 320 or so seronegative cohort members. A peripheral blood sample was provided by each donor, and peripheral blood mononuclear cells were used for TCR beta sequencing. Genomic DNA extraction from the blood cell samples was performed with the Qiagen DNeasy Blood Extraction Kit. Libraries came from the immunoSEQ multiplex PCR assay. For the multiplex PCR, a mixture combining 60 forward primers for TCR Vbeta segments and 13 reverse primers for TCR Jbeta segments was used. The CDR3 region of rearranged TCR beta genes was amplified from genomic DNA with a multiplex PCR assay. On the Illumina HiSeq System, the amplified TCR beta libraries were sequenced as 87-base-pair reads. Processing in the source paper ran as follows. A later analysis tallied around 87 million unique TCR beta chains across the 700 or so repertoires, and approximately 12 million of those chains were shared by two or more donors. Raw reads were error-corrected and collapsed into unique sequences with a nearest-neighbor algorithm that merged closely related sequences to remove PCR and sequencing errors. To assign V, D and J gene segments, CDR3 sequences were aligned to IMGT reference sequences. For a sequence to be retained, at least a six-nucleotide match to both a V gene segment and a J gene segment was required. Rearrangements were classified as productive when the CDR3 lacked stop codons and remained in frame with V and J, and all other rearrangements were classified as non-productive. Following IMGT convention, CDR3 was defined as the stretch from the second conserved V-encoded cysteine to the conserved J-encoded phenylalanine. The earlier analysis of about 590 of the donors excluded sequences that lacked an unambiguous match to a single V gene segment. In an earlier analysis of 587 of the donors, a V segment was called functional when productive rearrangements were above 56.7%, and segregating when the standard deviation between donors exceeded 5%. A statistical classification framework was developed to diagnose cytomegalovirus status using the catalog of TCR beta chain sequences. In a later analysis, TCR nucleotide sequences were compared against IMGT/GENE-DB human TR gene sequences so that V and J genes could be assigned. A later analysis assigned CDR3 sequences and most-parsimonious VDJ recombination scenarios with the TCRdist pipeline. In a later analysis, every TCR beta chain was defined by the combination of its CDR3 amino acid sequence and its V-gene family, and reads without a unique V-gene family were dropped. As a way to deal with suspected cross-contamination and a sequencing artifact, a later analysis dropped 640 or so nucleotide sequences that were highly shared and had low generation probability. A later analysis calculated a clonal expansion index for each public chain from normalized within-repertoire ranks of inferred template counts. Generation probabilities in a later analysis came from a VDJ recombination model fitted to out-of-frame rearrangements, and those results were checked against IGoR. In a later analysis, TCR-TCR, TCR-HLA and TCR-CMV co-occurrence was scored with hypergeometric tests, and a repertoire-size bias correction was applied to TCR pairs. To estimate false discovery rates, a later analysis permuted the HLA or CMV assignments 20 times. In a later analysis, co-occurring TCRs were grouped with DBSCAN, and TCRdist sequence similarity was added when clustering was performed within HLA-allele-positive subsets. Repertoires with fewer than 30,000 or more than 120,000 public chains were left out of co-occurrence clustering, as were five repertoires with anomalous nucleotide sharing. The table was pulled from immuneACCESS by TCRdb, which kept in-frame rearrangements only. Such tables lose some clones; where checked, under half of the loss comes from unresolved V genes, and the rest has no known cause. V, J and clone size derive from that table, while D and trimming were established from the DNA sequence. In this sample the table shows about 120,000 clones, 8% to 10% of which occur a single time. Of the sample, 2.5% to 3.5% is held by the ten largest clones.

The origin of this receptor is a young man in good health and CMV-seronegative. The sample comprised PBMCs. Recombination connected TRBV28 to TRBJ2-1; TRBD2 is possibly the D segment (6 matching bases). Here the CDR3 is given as CASSPPRQRVNNEQFF. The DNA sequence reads TGTGCCAGCAGTCCCCCTCGCCAGCGGGTAAACAATGAGCAGTTCTTC.